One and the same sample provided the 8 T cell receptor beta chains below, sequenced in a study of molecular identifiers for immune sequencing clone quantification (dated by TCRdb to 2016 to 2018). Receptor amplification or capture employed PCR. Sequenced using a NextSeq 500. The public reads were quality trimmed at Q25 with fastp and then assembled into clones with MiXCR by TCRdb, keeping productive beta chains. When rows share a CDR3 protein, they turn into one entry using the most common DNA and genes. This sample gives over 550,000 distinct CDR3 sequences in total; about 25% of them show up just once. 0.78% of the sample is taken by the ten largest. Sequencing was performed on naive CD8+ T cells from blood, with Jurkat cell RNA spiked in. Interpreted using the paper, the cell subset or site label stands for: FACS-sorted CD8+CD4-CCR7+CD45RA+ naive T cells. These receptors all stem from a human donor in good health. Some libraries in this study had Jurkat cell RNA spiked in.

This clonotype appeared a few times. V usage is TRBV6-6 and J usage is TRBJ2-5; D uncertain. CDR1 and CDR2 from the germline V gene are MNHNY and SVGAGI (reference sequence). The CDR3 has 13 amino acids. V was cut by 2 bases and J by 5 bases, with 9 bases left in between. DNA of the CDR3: TGTGCCAGCAGTTACAATGGGATGGAGACCCAGTACTTC. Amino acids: CASSYNGMETQYF.

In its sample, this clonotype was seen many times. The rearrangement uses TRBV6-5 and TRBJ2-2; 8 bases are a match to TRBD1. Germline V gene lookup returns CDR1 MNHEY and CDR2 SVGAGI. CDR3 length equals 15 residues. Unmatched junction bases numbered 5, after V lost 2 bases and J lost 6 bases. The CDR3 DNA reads TGTGCCAGCAGTTACGGGACAGGTACCGCCGGGGAGCTGTTTTTT. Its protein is CASSYGTGTAGELFF.

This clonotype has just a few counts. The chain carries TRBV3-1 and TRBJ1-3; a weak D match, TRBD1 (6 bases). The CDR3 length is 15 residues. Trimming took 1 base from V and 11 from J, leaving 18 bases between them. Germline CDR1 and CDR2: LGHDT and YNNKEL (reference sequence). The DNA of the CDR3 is TGTGCCAGCAGCCAAGCAGGGGTCTCAGGTGTTGCCATATATTTT. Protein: CASSQAGVSGVAIYF.

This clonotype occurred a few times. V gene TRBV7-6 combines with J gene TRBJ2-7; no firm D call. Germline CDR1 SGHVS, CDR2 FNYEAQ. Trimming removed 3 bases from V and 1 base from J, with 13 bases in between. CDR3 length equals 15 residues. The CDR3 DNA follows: TGTGCCAGCAGCTTTGGTGGTGGATTTTCCTACGAGCAGTACTTC. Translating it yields CASSFGGGFSYEQYF.

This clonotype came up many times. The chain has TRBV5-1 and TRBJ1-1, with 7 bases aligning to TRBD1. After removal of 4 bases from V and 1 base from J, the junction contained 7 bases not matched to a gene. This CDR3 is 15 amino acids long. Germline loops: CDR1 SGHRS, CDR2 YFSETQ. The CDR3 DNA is TGCGCCAGCAGCATACCGACAGGGCCGAACACTGAAGCTTTCTTT. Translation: CASSIPTGPNTEAFF.

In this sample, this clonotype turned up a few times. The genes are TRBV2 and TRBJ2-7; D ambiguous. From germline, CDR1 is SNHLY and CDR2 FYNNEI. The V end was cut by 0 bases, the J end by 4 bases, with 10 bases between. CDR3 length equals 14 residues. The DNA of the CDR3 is TGTGCCAGCAGTGAAGCGGGTATCGGTTACGAGCAGTACTTC. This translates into CASSEAGIGYEQYF. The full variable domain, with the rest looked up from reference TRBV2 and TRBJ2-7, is EPEVTQTPSHQVTQMGQEVILRCVPISNHLYFYWYRQILGQKVEFLVSFYNNEISEKSEIFDDQFSVERPDGSNFTLKIRSTKLEDSAMYFCASSEAGIGYEQYFGPGTRLTVT.

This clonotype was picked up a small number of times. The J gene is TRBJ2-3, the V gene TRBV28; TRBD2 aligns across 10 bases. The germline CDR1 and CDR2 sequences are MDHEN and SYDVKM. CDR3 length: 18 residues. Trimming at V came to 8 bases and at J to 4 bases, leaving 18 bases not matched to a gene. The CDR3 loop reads CASSFHPMSGRAADTQYF. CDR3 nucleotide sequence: TGTGCCAGCTCCTTTCACCCTATGAGCGGGAGGGCTGCAGATACGCAGTATTTT.

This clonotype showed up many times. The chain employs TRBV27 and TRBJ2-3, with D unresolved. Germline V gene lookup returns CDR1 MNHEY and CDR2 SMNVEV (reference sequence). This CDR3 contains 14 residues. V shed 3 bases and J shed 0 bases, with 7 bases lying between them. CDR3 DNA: TGTGCCAGCAGTTTTTTCCCTAGCACAGATACGCAGTATTTT. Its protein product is CASSFFPSTDTQYF.